Reported below is one T cell receptor (beta chain). This clonotype was seen many times. Its antigen is unknown. No base quality values were provided; no much bigger clone lies one nucleotide off. Library preparation used RT-PCR. The sequencing machine was an Illumina HiSeq 2500. In-frame beta chains were kept once TCRdb had trimmed the public reads at Q25 with fastp and called clones with MiXCR. Each record represents a unique CDR3 protein, reported with the most common genes and DNA among its rows. This sample holds about 570,000 distinct CDR3 sequences; over 9.5% were observed only once. Roughly 10% of the sample is held by the ten biggest clonotypes. This record belongs to a study of response to subunit inactivated influenza vaccine (dated by TCRdb to 2017 to 2018). A note on the overall study: Deep quantitative T cell receptor repertoire profiling was used in the study to track responses to a trivalent subunit inactivated influenza vaccine. Overall results and qualifications from the work: According to the authors, only a limited number of new T cells may be recruited by each seasonal influenza vaccination.

V has 6 bases trimmed and J has 8 bases trimmed; junction bases matching no gene number 11. CDR3 length: 16 amino acids, cysteine to phenylalanine. CDR3 DNA only is kept here, 48 bases in frame from base 1. The specimen comprised PBMCs from blood, sampled on the day of vaccination. The source of this sequence is a man aged 50 to 59 who received an inactivated influenza vaccine. Donor details come from another sample of the same person, matched by shared clones. Recombination linked TRBV12-3 or TRBV12-4 to TRBJ2-2, with 11 central nucleotides matching TRBD2. Read as DNA, the sequence is TGTGCCAGCAGCCCACTAGCGGGGGTGCTTTCTGGGGAGCTGTTTTTT. It is translated as CASSPLAGVLSGELFF.